Here is one T cell receptor (beta chain) with its context. Time point reported: sample taken at primary tumor resection. No cell sorting; template was whole RNA from tumor, lung tissue or PBMC. Carried by each TCR cDNA molecule was a unique molecular identifier. TCRdb redid the calling of the 5' RACE reads with MiXCR, one entry per CDR3 protein. Of about 14,000 distinct CDR3 sequences in the sample, more than 10% were seen once. The record originates from a study of spatial heterogeneity in lung cancer. About the research overall: Compared with alpha-chain sequences, beta-chain sequences were consistently detected in greater numbers.

CDR1 and CDR2 (germline): SGHDT, YYEEEE. CDR3 length: 13 amino acids. Trimming pared 2 bases from V and 2 bases from J, leaving 5 bases between. This sequence joins TRBV5-6 and TRBJ1-5; no clear D. The sequence derives from a female donor with early-stage non-small cell lung cancer. The input for sequencing was PBMCs, taken at surgery. The CDR3 DNA reads as TGTGCCAGCAGCTTCCAGGGCAATCAGCCCCAGCATTTT. Translated: CASSFQGNQPQHF. Full variable domain (outside the CDR3, taken from reference TRBV5-6 and TRBJ1-5): DAGVTQSPTHLIKTRGQQVTLRCSPKSGHDTVSWYQQALGQGPQFIFQYYEEEERQRGNFPDRFSGHQFPNYSSELNVNALLLGDSALYLCASSFQGNQPQHFGDGTRLSIL.